A selection of T cell receptor beta chains follows, all from one sample in a study of OX40 agonist ivuxolimab in advanced cancers. Produced via immunoSEQ multiplex PCR; TCRdb's table is partial and in-frame only. Here the sample spans a few thousand clones, roughly 70% being singletons. Source: CD4+ or CD8+ T cells sorted from blood, taken in a trial of the OX40 agonist ivuxolimab. These receptor sequences come from an adult with an advanced solid tumor such as melanoma, head and neck, liver or kidney cancer. CDR3s include the opening cysteine and the closing phenylalanine or tryptophan. Fields, in order: CDR3 length, clone size, D gene, J gene, V gene, CDR3 DNA, CDR3 protein. The D gene is left open where the match is weak. The size field is filled for only some rows; it gives once, few, many or a size class.

>13|-|-|TRBJ1-1|TRBV6-4
TGTGCCAGCAGTGACTCAGGGGACACTGAAGCTTTCTTT
CASSDSGDTEAFF
>17|-|TRBD2|TRBJ2-3|TRBV9
TGTGCCAGCAGCGGACTAGCGGGGGAGCTCAGCACAGATACGCAGTATTTT
CASSGLAGELSTDTQYF
>16|-|TRBD1|TRBJ2-1|TRBV7-6
TGTGCCAGCAGCTCAACCGGGACAGGGGGCAAGAATGAGCAGTTCTTC
CASSSTGTGGKNEQFF
>15|-|TRBD1|TRBJ2-3|TRBV6-1
TGTGCCAGCAGGAGGCCGGGACAGCGTACAGATACGCAGTATTTT
CASRRPGQRTDTQYF
>17|-|TRBD1|TRBJ1-6|TRBV19
TGTGCCAGCAGTTGGCTTCCGGGACAGGGCAGGCATTCACCCCTCCACTTT
CASSWLPGQGRHSPLHF
>11|-|-|TRBJ1-4|TRBV15
TGTGCCACCAGCAGAGATGGGGGACTGTTTTTT
CATSRDGGLFF
>12|-|-|TRBJ1-4|TRBV27
TGTGCCATCAGTGAATTGGGGGAAAAACTGTTTTTT
CAISELGEKLFF
>17|-|TRBD2|TRBJ2-1|TRBV11-1
TGTGCCAGCAGTCGGGGCTCTAGCGGGGACTCCTACAATGAGCAGTTCTTC
CASSRGSSGDSYNEQFF
>16|-|TRBD1|TRBJ2-4|TRBV5-1
TGCGCCAGCAGCTTGGGGGACAGGGAACGCAAAAACATTCAGTACTTC
CASSLGDRERKNIQYF
>15|-|-|TRBJ1-5|TRBV2
TGTGCCAGCAGTGCCTTATACCCGGGGAATCAGCCCCAGCATTTT
CASSALYPGNQPQHF
>15|-|-|TRBJ2-1|TRBV7-9
TGTGCCAGCAGCACTTCGACAGAGGGTCTAGGAGAGCAGTTCTTC
CASSTSTEGLGEQFF
>14|once|-|TRBJ2-7|TRBV11-2
TGTGCCAGCAGCTTAGACTTCCCCCGCCACGAGCAGTACTTC
CASSLDFPRHEQYF
>19|-|TRBD1|TRBJ1-5|TRBV5-1
TGCGCCAGCAGCTTGGGTCCGGGACAGGGACCTGGTAGCAATCAGCCCCAGCATTTT
CASSLGPGQGPGSNQPQHF
>13|-|-|TRBJ2-1|TRBV27
TGTGCCAGCAGTTCAACCCACTACAATGAGCAGTTCTTC
CASSSTHYNEQFF
>18|-|TRBD1|TRBJ1-5|TRBV4-1
TGCGCCAGCAGCCAAGATAACAGGGGACCGTATAGCAATCAGCCCCAGCATTTT
CASSQDNRGPYSNQPQHF
>18|medium-sized|-|TRBJ2-3|TRBV28
TGTGCCAGCAGTTTATCCCCGGGGGCCAGGGCAGCCACAGATACGCAGTATTTT
CASSLSPGARAATDTQYF
>15|-|TRBD1|TRBJ2-7|TRBV7-6
TGTGCCAGCAGCCGAACCGGGACAGGTTCTCACGAGCAGTACTTC
CASSRTGTGSHEQYF
>15|once|-|TRBJ2-3|TRBV6-4
TGTGCCAGCAGTCCCGGGACGGGGGGCGAAGATACGCAGTATTTT
CASSPGTGGEDTQYF
>16|once|TRBD2|TRBJ2-3|TRBV5-4
TGTGCCAGCAGCTCAGGACTAGCGGGGTTCACAGATACGCAGTATTTT
CASSSGLAGFTDTQYF
>12|-|-|TRBJ1-1|TRBV15
TGTGCCACCAGCAGGGGAGGGACTGAAGCTTTCTTT
CATSRGGTEAFF
>12|-|-|TRBJ1-2|TRBV27
TGTGCCAGCAGTTTGGGAGGAAACGGCTACACCTTC
CASSLGGNGYTF
>12|-|-|TRBJ2-1|TRBV4-1
TGCGCCAGCAGCCGAGGGTTCGAGGAGCAGTTCTTC
CASSRGFEEQFF
>17|once|TRBD1|TRBJ2-2|TRBV4-1
TGCGCCAGCAGCCAAGTGGACAGGGCTTCAAGCACCGGGGAGCTGTTTTTT
CASSQVDRASSTGELFF